Sequencing of this T cell receptor (beta chain) was carried out in a study of T cell repertoires in cytomegalovirus infection. Turning to the study itself: CMV epitopes that were recently identified and HLA-C-restricted were used alongside well-studied HLA-B-restricted ones. The public TCR beta signatures pointed to both CMV infection and matching HLA type. Study results and caveats: Across the ex vivo response, the dominant clonotypes were HLA-C-restricted CMV-specific TCR beta clonotypes.

TCRdb processed the reads anew with MiXCR; each CDR3 protein has one entry. Of roughly 78,000 distinct CDR3 sequences listed, approximately 40% are singletons. Germline-derived CDR1 and CDR2 are MNHEY and SVGAGI. The CDR3 sequence is 15 residues long. Trimming left V 2 bases short and J 10 bases short, with 18 bases between. This clonotype was detected a few times. Its antigen remains unidentified. The sequence derives from a human donor in good health (CMV status not recorded). Some clones in this sample may be carry-over from other donors' samples. This sequence joins TRBV6-5 and TRBJ2-1, with D possibly being TRBD1 or TRBD2 (5 bases each). Sample: CD8+ T cells from cultured PBMCs, taken from culture after CMV antigen stimulation. The CDR3 coding sequence is TGTGCCAGCAGTTACAGCCCTAGTGGTGGGGACGAGCAGTTCTTC. This encodes CASSYSPSGGDEQFF.